This T cell receptor (beta chain) derives from a study of blood T cell repertoires in COVID-19. Assay used: immunoSEQ multiplex PCR; TCRdb lists only in-frame clones, some missing. The sample yields approximately 150,000 clones, roughly nine tenths seen once. The CDR3 consists of 14 residues. The V and J ends lost 5 bases and 8 bases respectively, with 15 bases between them. Per the germline V gene, CDR1 is LNHDA and CDR2 is SQIVND (reference sequence). The source material was peripheral blood. The source of this sequence is a man aged 60 to 69 with active or convalescent COVID-19. The rearrangement links TRBV19 to TRBJ1-4; a possible D gene is TRBD1 (5 bases). In DNA form, the CDR3 reads TGTGCCAGTAGTGCGGGACCCCGAAGGGAAAAACTGTTTTTT. Translation gives CASSAGPRREKLFF.